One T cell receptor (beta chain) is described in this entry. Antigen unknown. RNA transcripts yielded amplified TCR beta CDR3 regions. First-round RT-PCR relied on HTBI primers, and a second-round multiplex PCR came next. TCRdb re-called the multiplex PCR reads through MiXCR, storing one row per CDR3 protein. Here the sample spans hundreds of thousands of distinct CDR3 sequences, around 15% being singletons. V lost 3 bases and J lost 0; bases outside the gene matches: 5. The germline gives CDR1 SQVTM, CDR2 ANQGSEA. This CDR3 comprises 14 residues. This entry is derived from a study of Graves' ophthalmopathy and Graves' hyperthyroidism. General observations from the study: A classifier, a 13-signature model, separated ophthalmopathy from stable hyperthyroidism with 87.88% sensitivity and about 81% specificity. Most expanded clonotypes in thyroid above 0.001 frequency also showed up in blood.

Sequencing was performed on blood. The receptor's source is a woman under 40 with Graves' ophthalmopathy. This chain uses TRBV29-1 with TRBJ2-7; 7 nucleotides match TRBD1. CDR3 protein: CSVEGDSASYEQYF. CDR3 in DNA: TGCAGCGTTGAGGGGGACAGCGCCTCCTACGAGCAGTACTTC.